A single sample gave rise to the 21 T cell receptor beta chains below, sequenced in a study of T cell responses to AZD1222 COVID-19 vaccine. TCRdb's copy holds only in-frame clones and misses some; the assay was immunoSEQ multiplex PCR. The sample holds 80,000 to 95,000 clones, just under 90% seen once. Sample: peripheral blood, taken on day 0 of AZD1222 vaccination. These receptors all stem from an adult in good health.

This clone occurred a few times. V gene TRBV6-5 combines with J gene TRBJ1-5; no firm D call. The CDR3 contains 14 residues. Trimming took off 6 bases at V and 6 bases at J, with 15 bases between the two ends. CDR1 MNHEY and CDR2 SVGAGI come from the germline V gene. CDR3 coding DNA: TGTGCCAGCAGCTATTCTCAGCCGGGTCAGCCCCAGCATTTT. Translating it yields CASSYSQPGQPQHF.

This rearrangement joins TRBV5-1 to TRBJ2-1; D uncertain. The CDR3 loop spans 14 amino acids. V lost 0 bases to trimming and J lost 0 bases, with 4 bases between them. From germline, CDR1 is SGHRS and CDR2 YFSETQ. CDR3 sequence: CASSLASSYNEQFF. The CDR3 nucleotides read TGCGCCAGCAGCTTGGCTAGCTCCTACAATGAGCAGTTCTTC. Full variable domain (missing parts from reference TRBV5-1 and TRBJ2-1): KAGVTQTPRYLIKTRGQQVTLSCSPISGHRSVSWYQQTPGQGLQFLFEYFSETQRNKGNFPGRFSGRQFSNSRSEMNVSTLELGDSALYLCASSLASSYNEQFFGPGTRLTVL.

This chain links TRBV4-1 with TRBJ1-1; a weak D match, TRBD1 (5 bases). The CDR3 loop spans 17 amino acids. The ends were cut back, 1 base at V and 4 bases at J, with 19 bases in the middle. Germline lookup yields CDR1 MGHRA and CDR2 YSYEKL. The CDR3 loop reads CASSQVPLGGYATEAFF. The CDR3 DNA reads TGCGCCAGCAGCCAAGTCCCTCTGGGGGGGTATGCCACTGAAGCTTTCTTT.

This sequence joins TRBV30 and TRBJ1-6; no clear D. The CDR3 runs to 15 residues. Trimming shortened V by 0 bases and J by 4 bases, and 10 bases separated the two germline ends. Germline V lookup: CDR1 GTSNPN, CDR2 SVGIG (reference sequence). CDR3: CAWSVHKRYNSPLHF. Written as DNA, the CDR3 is TGTGCCTGGAGTGTACATAAGCGTTATAATTCACCCCTCCACTTT.

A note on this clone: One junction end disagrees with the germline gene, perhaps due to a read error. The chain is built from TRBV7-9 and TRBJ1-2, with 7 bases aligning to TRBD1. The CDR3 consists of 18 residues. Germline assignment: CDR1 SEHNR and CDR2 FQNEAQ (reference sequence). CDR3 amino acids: CASSLPRRGQHPDYGYTF. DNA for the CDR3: TGTGCCAGCAGCCTACCGCGGAGGGGGCAGCACCCCGACTACGGCTACACCTTC.

In nucleotides, the CDR3 is TGTGCCAGCAGCCCCAACACCGGGGAGCTGTTTTTT. Protein: CASSPNTGELFF. The chain joins TRBV7-9 to TRBJ2-2; no definite D call. Looked up from germline, CDR1 is SEHNR and CDR2 is FQNEAQ (reference sequence). This CDR3 has 12 amino acids. Trimming stripped 5 bases from V and 2 bases from J, with 3 bases between.

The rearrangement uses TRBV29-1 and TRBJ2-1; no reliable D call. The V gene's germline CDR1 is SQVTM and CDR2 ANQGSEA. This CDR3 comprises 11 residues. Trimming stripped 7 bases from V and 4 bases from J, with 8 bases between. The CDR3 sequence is CSAPAYNEQFF. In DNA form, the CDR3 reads TGCAGCGCCCCGGCATACAATGAGCAGTTCTTC.

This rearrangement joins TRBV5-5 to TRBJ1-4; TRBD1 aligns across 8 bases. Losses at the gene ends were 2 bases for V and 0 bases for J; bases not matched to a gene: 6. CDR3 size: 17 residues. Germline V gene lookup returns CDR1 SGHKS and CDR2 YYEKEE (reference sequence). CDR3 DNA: TGTGCCAGCAGCTTCCTACAGGGGGAAGCAACTAATGAAAAACTGTTTTTT. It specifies CASSFLQGEATNEKLFF.

The CDR3: CASNQGNQPQHF. CDR3 coding DNA: TGTGCCAGTAATCAAGGAAATCAGCCCCAGCATTTT. J is TRBJ1-5 and V is TRBV19, with no clear D. The V and J ends lost 7 bases and 4 bases respectively, with 8 bases between them. The CDR3 runs to 12 residues. Germline V gene sequence: CDR1 LNHDA, CDR2 SQIVND (reference sequence). Full variable domain (rest looked up from reference TRBV19 and TRBJ1-5): DGGITQSPKYLFRKEGQNVTLSCEQNLNHDAMYWYRQDPGQGLRLIYYSQIVNDFQKGDIAEGYSVSREKKESFPLTVTSAQKNPTAFYLCASNQGNQPQHFGDGTRLSIL.

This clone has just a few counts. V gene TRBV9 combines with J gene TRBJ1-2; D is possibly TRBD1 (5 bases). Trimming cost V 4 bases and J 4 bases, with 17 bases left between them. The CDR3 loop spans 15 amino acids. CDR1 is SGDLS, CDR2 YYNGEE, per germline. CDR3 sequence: CASSPPTAYLYGYTF. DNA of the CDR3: TGTGCCAGCAGCCCACCGACAGCCTATCTCTATGGCTACACCTTC.

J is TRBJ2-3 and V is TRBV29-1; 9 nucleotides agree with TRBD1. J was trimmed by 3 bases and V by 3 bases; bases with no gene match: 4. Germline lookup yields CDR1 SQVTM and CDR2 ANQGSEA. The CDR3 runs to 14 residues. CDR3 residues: CSVDGQGSTDTQYF. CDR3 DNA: TGCAGCGTTGACGGACAGGGGTCAACAGATACGCAGTATTTT.

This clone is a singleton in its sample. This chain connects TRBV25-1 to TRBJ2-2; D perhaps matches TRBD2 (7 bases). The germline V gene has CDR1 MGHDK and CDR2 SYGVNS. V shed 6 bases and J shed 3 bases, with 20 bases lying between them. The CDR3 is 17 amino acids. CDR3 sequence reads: CASRARTGRDDTGELFF. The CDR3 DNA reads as TGTGCCAGCAGGGCCCGAACAGGGAGGGACGACACCGGGGAGCTGTTTTTT.

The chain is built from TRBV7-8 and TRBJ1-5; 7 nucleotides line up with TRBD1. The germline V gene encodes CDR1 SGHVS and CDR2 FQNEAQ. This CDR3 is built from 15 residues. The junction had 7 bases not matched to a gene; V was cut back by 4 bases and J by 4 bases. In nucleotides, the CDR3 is TGTGCCAGCAGCTCCACCAGACAGGGTAATCAGCCCCAGCATTTT. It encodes CASSSTRQGNQPQHF.

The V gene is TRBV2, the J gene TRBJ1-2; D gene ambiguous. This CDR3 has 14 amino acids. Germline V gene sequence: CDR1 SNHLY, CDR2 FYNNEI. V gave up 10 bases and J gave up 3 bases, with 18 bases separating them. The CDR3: CAILSRLDYYGYTF. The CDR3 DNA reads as TGTGCCATCCTTTCGAGGCTGGACTACTATGGCTACACCTTC. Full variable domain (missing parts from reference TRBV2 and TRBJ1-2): EPEVTQTPSHQVTQMGQEVILRCVPISNHLYFYWYRQILGQKVEFLVSFYNNEISEKSEIFDDQFSVERPDGSNFTLKIRSTKLEDSAMYFCAILSRLDYYGYTFGSGTRLTVV.

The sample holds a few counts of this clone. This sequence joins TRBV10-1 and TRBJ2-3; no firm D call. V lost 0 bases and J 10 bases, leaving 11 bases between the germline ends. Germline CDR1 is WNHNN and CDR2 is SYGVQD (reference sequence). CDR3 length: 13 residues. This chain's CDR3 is CASSESYEDPQYF. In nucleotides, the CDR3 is TGCGCCAGCAGTGAGTCCTACGAGGATCCGCAGTATTTT.

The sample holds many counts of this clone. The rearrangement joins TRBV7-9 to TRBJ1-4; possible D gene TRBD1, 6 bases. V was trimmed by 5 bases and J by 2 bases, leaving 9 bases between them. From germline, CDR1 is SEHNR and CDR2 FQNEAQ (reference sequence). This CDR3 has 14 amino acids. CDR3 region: CASSDRSTNEKLFF. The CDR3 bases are TGTGCCAGCAGCGACAGGTCTACTAATGAAAAACTGTTTTTT.

The CDR3 DNA is TGTGCCAGCAGCCCAGGGGGGGCCTCGGTCTACGAGCAGTACTTC. Translation gives CASSPGGASVYEQYF. V gene TRBV9 combines with J gene TRBJ2-7; the D call may be TRBD1 or TRBD2 (7 bases each). V was pared by 4 bases and J by 3 bases, with 17 bases between. Germline CDR1 reads SGDLS; CDR2 reads YYNGEE. CDR3 length: 15 amino acids.

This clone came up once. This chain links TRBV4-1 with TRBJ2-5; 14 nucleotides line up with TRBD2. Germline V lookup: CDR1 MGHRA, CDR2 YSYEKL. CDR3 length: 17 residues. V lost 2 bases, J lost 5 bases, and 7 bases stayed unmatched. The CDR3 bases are TGCGCCAGCAGCCAACGGACTAGCGGGGGGTGGCAGGAGACCCAGTACTTC. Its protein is CASSQRTSGGWQETQYF.

CDR3 sequence reads: CATSQGQGATQYF. For the CDR3, the DNA is TGTGCCACCAGTCAGGGACAGGGGGCGACCCAGTACTTC. The chain combines TRBV24-1 with TRBJ2-5; 12 nucleotides line up with TRBD1. The CDR3 is 13 residues long. The V gene's germline CDR1 is KGHDR and CDR2 SFDVKD. The ends lost 6 bases at V and 7 bases at J; junction bases unmatched: 2.

This chain's CDR3 is CASSFKGEGLNEKLFF. The CDR3 region has the DNA TGTGCCAGCAGCTTCAAAGGGGAAGGACTTAATGAAAAACTGTTTTTT. This sequence joins TRBV7-3 and TRBJ1-4; D may be TRBD1 (5 bases). The CDR3 runs 16 residues. Per germline, CDR1 SGHTA and CDR2 FQGTGA. Trimming removed 3 bases from V and 4 bases from J, with 15 bases in between.

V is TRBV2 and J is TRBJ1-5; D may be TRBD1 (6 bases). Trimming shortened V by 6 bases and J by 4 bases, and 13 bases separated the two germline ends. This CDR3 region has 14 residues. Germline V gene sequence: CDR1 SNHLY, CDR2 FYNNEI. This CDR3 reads CASRTGSNNQPQHF. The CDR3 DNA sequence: TGTGCCAGCAGAACAGGGTCTAATAATCAGCCCCAGCATTTT.